This T cell receptor beta chain was captured in a study of control samples from healthy donors and cancer patients (dated by TCRdb to 2020 to 2022). A few counts support this clone. Its antigen remains undetermined. Within one base of it there is no much larger clone, and no base qualities were kept. Inclusive of the bounding cysteine and phenylalanine, the CDR3 is 20 residues long. Solely the CDR3 DNA is kept, with 60 bases framed from the first base. V is cut back by 3 bases and J by 0 bases, with 17 bases in the junction unmatched. CDR1 and CDR2 are drawn from the germline V gene: SGHRS, YFSETQ. Libraries were made using the immunoSEQ multiplex PCR assay. Held by TCRdb, this immuneACCESS table contains in-frame sequences only and omits some clones. Under half of the omission traces to an unresolved V gene where checked; the cause of the rest is unknown. For this sample there are 90,000 to 120,000 clones; almost 85% appear just once. The ten largest clones capture 6% to 8% of the sample.

Input material: blood. The sequence derives from a man aged 18 to 30 in good health. The rearrangement joined TRBV5-1 to TRBJ2-5; the central 10 bases match TRBD2. Here the CDR3 is given as CASSSMPSGGTLTYQETQYF. Read as DNA, the sequence is TGCGCCAGCAGCTCTATGCCTAGCGGGGGAACCCTAACGTACCAAGAGACCCAGTACTTC.